The entry below gives a single TCR beta chain sequence along with its context. What it binds is not known. The V gene end was trimmed by 4 bases and the J gene end by 5 bases; junction bases not matched to a gene: 11. This CDR3 has 15 residues. Per germline, CDR1 SGHRS and CDR2 YFSETQ. The sample originates from a study of T-cell reconstitution after alpha-beta-depleted transplantation in children. General study results and limits: From newly produced T cells came most of the T-cell counts and diversity one year after transplant.

Researchers prepared the TCRbeta library using unique molecular identifiers, the study reports. TCRdb ran MiXCR on the PCR reads and lists one entry per CDR3 protein. The table shows about 830,000 distinct CDR3 sequences, with about 15% occurring only once. The sample was PBMCs, mostly from graft donor cells, taken 360 days after TCRalphabeta/CD19-depleted stem cell transplant. The J gene is TRBJ2-5, the V gene TRBV5-1; 7 positions match TRBD2. The clonotype comes from a male patient between 10 and 17 years old who had a stem cell transplant for acute lymphoblastic leukemia, so the T cells may come from the graft donor. The CDR3 spells CASSIAAGKGETQYF. In nucleotides, the CDR3 is TGCGCCAGCAGCATCGCAGCGGGGAAGGGGGAGACCCAGTACTTC.